The 11 T cell receptor beta chains below were found in one sample sequenced in a study of cytomegalovirus exposure and HLA in healthy donors. The PCR made use of 60 Vbeta and 13 Jbeta primers. Only in-frame clones appear in the TCRdb table, and some are missing; sequencing was by immunoSEQ multiplex PCR. Of around 150,000 clones detected, around four fifths appear once; the ten largest clones hold around 1.6%. Input material: PBMCs. These TCRs come from a woman younger than 30 in good health and CMV-seronegative.

The chain recombines TRBV14 with TRBJ1-1; D is unclear. Trimming removed 0 bases from V and 0 bases from J, with 8 bases in between. The CDR3 length is 15 residues. CDR1 SGHDN and CDR2 FVKESK come from the germline V gene. The CDR3 nucleotides read TGTGCCAGCAGCCAAGATGAGAGCATGAACACTGAAGCTTTCTTT. It encodes CASSQDESMNTEAFF.

The chain carries TRBV28 and TRBJ1-5; 11 bases line up with TRBD1. Germline values: CDR1 MDHEN, CDR2 SYDVKM. J lost 15 bases, V lost 4 bases, and 14 bases had no gene match. The CDR3 is 15 amino acids. The chain's CDR3 is CASSSLRTGGEGAHF. As DNA, the CDR3 is TGTGCCAGCAGTTCCCTCCGGACAGGGGGCGAGGGGGCGCATTTT.

V and J are TRBV21-1 and TRBJ1-2. TRBV21-1 is classified as a pseudogene. The CDR3 is made up of 16 amino acids. The CDR3 DNA is TGTGCCAGCAGCCTTCTAGACCCCGATGGCTTCTATGGCTACACCTTC. This codes for CASSLLDPDGFYGYTF.

A single count supports this clone. The V gene is TRBV27, the J gene TRBJ1-2, with D possibly matching TRBD1 (5 bases). V dropped 3 bases and J dropped 2 bases, with 7 bases sitting between them. The CDR3 consists of 13 residues. CDR1 is MNHEY, CDR2 SMNVEV, per germline (reference sequence). The CDR3 here is CASSFGGNYGYTF. The CDR3, as DNA: TGTGCCAGCAGTTTTGGGGGGAACTATGGCTACACCTTC.

This clone was seen once. The rearrangement uses TRBV10-3 and TRBJ1-1, with D perhaps TRBD1 (6 bases). Trimming pared 5 bases from V and 1 base from J, leaving 11 bases between. Germline V gene data show CDR1 as ENHRY and CDR2 as SYGVKD. This CDR3 has 14 residues. The CDR3 reads CAISTDRRNTEAFF. DNA of the CDR3: TGTGCCATCAGTACGGACAGACGGAACACTGAAGCTTTCTTT.

The genes are TRBV19 and TRBJ1-2; D may be TRBD1 (5 bases). The CDR3 is 13 residues long. V dropped 4 bases and J dropped 4 bases, with 10 bases sitting between them. Looked up from germline, CDR1 is LNHDA and CDR2 is SQIVND (reference sequence). The CDR3 nucleotides read TGTGCCAGTAGTAAGGGTGGGGCCTATGGCTACACCTTC. Its translation: CASSKGGAYGYTF. Looking up the rest from reference TRBV19 and TRBJ1-2 gives the full variable domain: DGGITQSPKYLFRKEGQNVTLSCEQNLNHDAMYWYRQDPGQGLRLIYYSQIVNDFQKGDIAEGYSVSREKKESFPLTVTSAQKNPTAFYLCASSKGGAYGYTFGSGTRLTVV.

The CDR3 spells CAWKRTQRGYTF. DNA for the CDR3: TGTGCCTGGAAGCGGACTCAAAGGGGCTACACCTTC. This chain joins TRBV30 and TRBJ1-2; no firm D call. With 4 bases removed from V and 8 bases from J, the gap between germline ends came to 14 bases. Germline assignment: CDR1 GTSNPN and CDR2 SVGIG (reference sequence). The CDR3 is 12 amino acids.

The J gene is TRBJ2-3, the V gene TRBV9; 9 positions match TRBD2. V shed 4 bases and J 5 bases; nucleotides not matched to a gene: 17. CDR1 and CDR2 (germline): SGDLS, YYNGEE. The CDR3 length is 18 residues. The CDR3 coding sequence is TGTGCCAGCAGCTTAATACGAGGGCTAGCGGGGACGGGAGATACGCAGTATTTT. Translated: CASSLIRGLAGTGDTQYF.

The CDR3 loop reads CASSSGVDYGYTF. CDR3 coding DNA: TGTGCCAGCAGCTCAGGGGTTGACTATGGCTACACCTTC. V usage is TRBV5-4 and J usage is TRBJ1-2, with a weak D call TRBD1 (6 bases). Germline loops: CDR1 SGHNT, CDR2 YYREEE (reference sequence). The CDR3 loop spans 13 amino acids. Trimming shortened V by 3 bases and J by 3 bases, and 9 bases separated the two germline ends.

This chain uses TRBV19 with TRBJ1-6; D remains ambiguous. The length of the CDR3 is 16 residues. CDR1 LNHDA and CDR2 SQIVND come from the germline V gene (reference sequence). V was clipped by 3 bases and J by 8 bases, with 17 bases between them. Here the CDR3 reads CASSISSPVSDSPLHF. The CDR3 DNA follows: TGTGCCAGTAGTATTTCGAGCCCCGTGTCGGATTCACCCCTCCACTTT.

The V and J genes are TRBV18 and TRBJ1-5, with 8 bases lining up with TRBD1. Germline CDR1 reads KGHSH; CDR2 reads LQKENI. With V trimmed by 3 bases and J by 2 bases, 6 bases remained unmatched. CDR3 length: 16 amino acids. In DNA, the CDR3 is TGTGCCAGCTCACCCTTAGCGACAGGGGGCAATCAGCCCCAGCATTTT. It translates to CASSPLATGGNQPQHF.